This TCR beta chain was captured by sequencing in a study of beta chain features in type 1 diabetes. In germline, CDR1 is SEHNR, CDR2 FQNEAQ (reference sequence). V lost 3 bases, J lost 3 bases, and 5 bases lay in between. This CDR3 has 13 residues. Remarks on this clone: Its antigen is undetermined.

Points from the study as a whole: Among type 1 diabetes patients, VDJ junctions had fewer insertions and more deletions. The similarity of naive, central memory and Treg TCRB repertoires appeared greater among patients than among healthy donors.

Expressed TCRB transcripts were sequenced after all isolated RNA was converted to cDNA. Some clones are missing from TCRdb's copy, which holds only in-frame ones; the method was immunoSEQ multiplex PCR. The data show 200,000 to 250,000 clones, with over 8.5% seen just once and around 0.031% held by the top ten. The genes are TRBV7-9 and TRBJ2-2; no clear D. Sequencing was performed on naive CD4+ T cells from blood. The TCR originated in a woman aged 18-29 years in good health. In DNA form, the CDR3 reads TGTGCCAGCAGCTTCACAGACACCGGGGAGCTGTTTTTT. Its protein is CASSFTDTGELFF.